Below, 27 T cell receptor beta chains from the same sample are listed, as sequenced in a study of T cell repertoires in cytomegalovirus infection. In TCRdb, the reads were re-called with MiXCR into one record per CDR3 protein. The sample records some 920,000 distinct CDR3 sequences, more than 25% being singletons. The antigens these receptors bind are not known. The source material was cultured CD8+ T cells from PBMCs, sampled from culture after CMV antigen stimulation. These receptors were taken from a human donor in good health (CMV status not recorded). Some clones in this sample may be carry-over from other donors' samples.

The CDR3, as DNA: TGCGCCAGCAGCCAAGTGATCGGCAGAAGCCAAGAGACCCAGTACTTC. Its protein product is CASSQVIGRSQETQYF. The chain carries TRBV4-3 and TRBJ2-5; D gene uncertain. The length of the CDR3 is 16 residues. The germline V and J ends were trimmed by 1 base and 1 base, with 13 bases remaining between them. Per the germline V gene, CDR1 is LGHNA and CDR2 is YSLEER.

This clonotype was observed at least ten times. V gene TRBV7-6 combines with J gene TRBJ2-4; D gene uncertain. The germline V gene encodes CDR1 SGHVS and CDR2 FNYEAQ. The CDR3 covers 15 residues. Trimming left V 2 bases short and J 0 bases short, with 8 bases between. CDR3 amino acids: CASSLRAVAKNIQYF. The CDR3 coding sequence is TGTGCCAGCAGCTTAAGGGCGGTAGCCAAAAACATTCAGTACTTC.

There are many counts of this clonotype. V is TRBV6-1 and J is TRBJ2-1, with a weak D call TRBD2 (5 bases). V lost 0 bases, J lost 8 bases, and 20 bases lay in between. CDR3 length: 17 amino acids. Per germline, CDR1 MNHNS and CDR2 SASEGT. CDR3 in amino acids: CASSEAPGSSPRDEQFF. CDR3 in DNA: TGTGCCAGCAGTGAAGCCCCGGGATCAAGTCCCCGTGATGAGCAGTTCTTC.

This chain connects TRBV6-2 or TRBV6-3 to TRBJ2-7; TRBD2 agrees at 12 bases. After removal of 2 bases from V and 1 base from J, the junction contained 6 bases not matched to a gene. The CDR3 extends over 17 amino acids. Germline CDR1 reads MNHEY; CDR2 reads SVGEGT. The CDR3 reads CASSYPSGLAGSYEQYV. The CDR3 region has the DNA TGTGCCAGCAGTTACCCTTCCGGACTAGCGGGATCCTACGAGCAGTACGTC.

V is TRBV6-5 and J is TRBJ2-6, with D uncertain. Looked up from germline, CDR1 is MNHEY and CDR2 is SVGAGI. Trimming removed 2 bases at V and 0 bases at J, with 14 bases between. The CDR3 spans 18 residues. CDR3 bases: TGTGCCAGCAGTTACATATATGATCCTGACTCTGGGGCCAACGTCCTGACTTTC. Its translation is CASSYIYDPDSGANVLTF.

The V and J genes are TRBV7-9 and TRBJ2-7, with a tentative D call TRBD1 (6 bases). CDR1 and CDR2 from the germline V gene are SEHNR and FQNEAQ (reference sequence). V lost 5 bases and J 0 bases, leaving 17 bases between the germline ends. CDR3 size: 16 residues. CDR3 nucleotide sequence: TGTGCCAGCAGCACGAGCGGTGGCAGGGGCTCCTACGAGCAGTACTTC. Translating gives CASSTSGGRGSYEQYF.

This clonotype turned up a few times. The rearrangement uses TRBV9 and TRBJ2-1, with a tentative D call TRBD2 (6 bases). The CDR3 is 18 amino acids. Germline assignment: CDR1 SGDLS and CDR2 YYNGEE. Trimming removed 2 bases at V and 8 bases at J, with 26 bases between. Here the CDR3 reads CASSVPAGPMASGHEQFF. CDR3 DNA: TGTGCCAGCAGCGTCCCCGCGGGACCCATGGCGTCGGGACATGAGCAGTTCTTC.

This sequence joins TRBV13 and TRBJ2-1, with 8 bases identical to TRBD1. The junction had 3 bases not matched to a gene; V was cut back by 4 bases and J by 10 bases. CDR3 length equals 12 residues. Germline V lookup: CDR1 PRHDT, CDR2 FYEKMQ (reference sequence). CDR3 region: CASSSRGREQFF. CDR3 sequence (DNA): TGTGCCAGCAGCTCCAGGGGGCGGGAGCAGTTCTTC.

The CDR3 loop is CASSELGQYNEQFF. DNA for the CDR3: TGTGCCAGCAGCGAATTGGGACAGTACAATGAGCAGTTCTTC. This rearrangement joins TRBV14 to TRBJ2-1; 7 positions match TRBD1. The CDR3 runs 14 residues. In germline, CDR1 is SGHDN, CDR2 FVKESK. Trimming at V came to 5 bases and at J to 4 bases, leaving 5 bases not matched to a gene.

This clonotype was counted at least ten times. CDR3 loop: CASSPRLLAGGKIDTQYF. CDR3 nucleotide sequence: TGTGCCAGCAGCCCAAGGCTGCTAGCGGGGGGGAAGATAGATACGCAGTATTTT. J is TRBJ2-3 and V is TRBV7-2; 12 positions match TRBD2. V lost 5 bases, J lost 5 bases, and 14 bases stayed unmatched. This CDR3 region has 18 residues. CDR1 is SGHTA and CDR2 is FQGNSA in the germline V gene.

The chain carries TRBV29-1 and TRBJ2-7, with unresolved D. This CDR3 is built from 15 residues. Trimming cost V 4 bases and J 0 bases, with 16 bases left between them. Germline CDR1 and CDR2: SQVTM and ANQGSEA. The CDR3 coding sequence is TGCAGCGTTGCTAGTGTAGGGTGGAGCTCCTACGAGCAGTACTTC. Protein product: CSVASVGWSSYEQYF.

Ten or more counts support this clonotype. The gene calls are TRBV4-2 and TRBJ2-3, with 8 bases identical to TRBD2. Germline V lookup: CDR1 LGHNA, CDR2 YNFKEQ. The CDR3 length is 17 residues. The ends lost 0 bases at V and 8 bases at J; junction bases unmatched: 13. CDR3 sequence: CASSQEHGSGDLGTQYF. CDR3 coding DNA: TGTGCCAGCAGCCAAGAACACGGTAGCGGGGACTTAGGTACGCAGTATTTT.

This clonotype was counted ten times or more. J is TRBJ2-2 and V is TRBV6-5; TRBD1 is a possible D gene (5 bases). The V and J ends lost 2 bases and 4 bases respectively, with 11 bases between them. From germline, CDR1 is MNHEY and CDR2 SVGAGI. The CDR3 runs to 15 residues. In DNA, the CDR3 is TGTGCCAGCAGTTACGGTCAGGGAAGCACCGGGGAGCTGTTTTTT. Its translation is CASSYGQGSTGELFF.

V and J are TRBV10-3 and TRBJ2-3, with 8 bases that match TRBD2. V was clipped by 0 bases and J by 6 bases; unmatched bases: 2. Germline V gene sequence: CDR1 ENHRY, CDR2 SYGVKD. The CDR3 extends over 14 amino acids. Here the CDR3 reads CAISESGGADTQYF. The CDR3, as DNA: TGTGCCATCAGTGAGTCCGGGGGGGCCGATACGCAGTATTTT.

In the case of this clonotype: A much more abundant neighbour one base away suggests this may be a read error. The chain carries TRBV7-6 and TRBJ2-5; 7 bases are a match to TRBD2. The germline gives CDR1 SGHVS, CDR2 FNYEAQ. There are 17 residues in the CDR3. CDR3 DNA: TGTGCCAACAGCTTTGGGGGTTCACTAGCGATCAGAGAGACCCAGTACTTC. Translated: CANSFGGSLAIRETQYF.

This rearrangement joins TRBV7-6 to TRBJ2-5; D is uncertain. V was trimmed by 2 bases and J by 1 base, leaving 11 bases between them. The germline gives CDR1 SGHVS, CDR2 FNYEAQ. The CDR3 length is 15 residues. CDR3 sequence: CASSLRSSIQETQYF. The CDR3 nucleotides read TGTGCCAGCAGCTTAAGGTCCAGTATCCAAGAGACCCAGTACTTC.

The chain uses TRBV10-3 and TRBJ1-2; D ambiguous. Germline CDR1 reads ENHRY; CDR2 reads SYGVKD. V was cut by 0 bases and J by 3 bases, with 11 bases left in between. The CDR3 spans 15 residues. The CDR3 spells CAISESSGVYYGYTF. CDR3 DNA sequence: TGTGCCATCAGTGAGTCGAGTGGAGTCTACTATGGCTACACCTTC.

The chain carries TRBV19 and TRBJ1-6; D may be TRBD1 (5 bases). The V end was cut by 3 bases, the J end by 0 bases, with 12 bases between. The CDR3 runs to 17 residues. CDR1 is LNHDA, CDR2 SQIVND, per germline (reference sequence). CDR3 in amino acids: CASSMGRRSSYNSPLHF. DNA for the CDR3: TGTGCCAGTAGTATGGGACGTCGGAGCTCCTATAATTCACCCCTCCACTTT. Together with reference TRBV19 and TRBJ1-6, the CDR3 gives the full variable domain: DGGITQSPKYLFRKEGQNVTLSCEQNLNHDAMYWYRQDPGQGLRLIYYSQIVNDFQKGDIAEGYSVSREKKESFPLTVTSAQKNPTAFYLCASSMGRRSSYNSPLHFGNGTRLTVT.

The chain employs TRBV2 and TRBJ1-2; the match to TRBD1 covers 7 bases. CDR1 and CDR2 (germline): SNHLY, FYNNEI. V was clipped by 5 bases and J by 6 bases; unmatched bases: 9. This CDR3 has 14 residues. Here the CDR3 reads CASSRDRGLNGYTF. CDR3 nucleotides: TGTGCCAGCAGTAGGGACAGAGGGCTCAATGGCTACACCTTC.

There are a few counts of this clonotype. The V call is TRBV10-2, the J call TRBJ2-1, with 11 bases fitting TRBD2. The germline V gene has CDR1 WSHSY and CDR2 SAAADI. The CDR3 contains 15 residues. J gave up 5 bases and V 4 bases, and 4 bases lay outside the gene matches. DNA of the CDR3: TGCGCCAGCAGTGTGGTACTAGCGGGGGACAATGAGCAGTTCTTC. Encoded protein: CASSVVLAGDNEQFF.

The table lists this clonotype with a few counts. Here the CDR3 reads CASSYRLAGGLTYEQYF. The CDR3 bases are TGTGCCAGCAGTTACCGACTAGCGGGGGGCTTAACCTACGAGCAGTACTTC. This chain uses TRBV6-6 with TRBJ2-7; 13 bases agree with TRBD2. Germline V gene lookup returns CDR1 MNHNY and CDR2 SVGAGI (reference sequence). This CDR3 contains 17 residues. The trim removed 2 bases at V and 2 bases at J, leaving 6 bases unmatched.

The chain carries TRBV20-1 and TRBJ2-3; TRBD2 matches at 9 bases. V gave up 0 bases and J gave up 2 bases; unmatched junction bases: 3. Germline lookup yields CDR1 DFQATT and CDR2 SNEGSKA (reference sequence). This CDR3 is 15 amino acids long. CDR3 residues: CSARDQRGATDTQYF. The CDR3 nucleotides are TGCAGTGCTAGAGACCAGCGGGGGGCCACAGATACGCAGTATTTT.

The gene calls are TRBV5-1 and TRBJ2-7, with 10 bases fitting TRBD1. This CDR3 region has 13 residues. With 2 bases clipped from V and 5 bases from J, the junction kept 1 base outside the gene matches. Germline V CDR1 and CDR2: SGHRS, YFSETQ. The CDR3 DNA follows: TGCGCCAGCAGCTTCGGGACAGGGGACGAGCAGTACGTC. Translating it yields CASSFGTGDEQYV.

Only one count was recorded for this clonotype. Mismatch with germline at one junction end may stem from a read error. This chain connects TRBV7-4 to TRBJ2-1; TRBD1 agrees at 9 bases. CDR1 is SGHVT and CDR2 is SQSDAQ in the germline V gene. This CDR3 spans 17 amino acids. For the CDR3, the DNA is TGTGCCAGCAGCCCCCGGGCCGGGACAGGGATATGGGGAAGGCTTTCCTTC. It encodes CASSPRAGTGIWGRLSF.

This clonotype was counted at least ten times. The chain recombines TRBV7-8 with TRBJ2-1; 7 bases match TRBD2. Germline trimming cut 5 bases from V and 8 bases from J; bases unmatched to any gene: 9. The CDR3 has 14 amino acids. Germline loops: CDR1 SGHVS, CDR2 FQNEAQ. In nucleotides, the CDR3 is TGTGCCAGCAGCGTAGGACTAGTTCTCCATGAGCAGTTCTTC. It codes for CASSVGLVLHEQFF.

This rearrangement joins TRBV12-3 or TRBV12-4 to TRBJ1-6; D remains ambiguous. The CDR3 length is 12 residues. Trimming stripped 10 bases from V and 4 bases from J, with 8 bases between. The CDR3 loop reads CATCLYNSPLHF. The DNA of the CDR3 is TGTGCCACCTGCCTTTATAATTCACCCCTCCACTTT.

There are many counts of this clonotype. This chain connects TRBV6-5 to TRBJ2-1; 7 positions match TRBD1. CDR3 length equals 15 residues. The junction had 3 bases not matched to a gene; V was cut back by 4 bases and J by 0 bases. Germline V gene sequence: CDR1 MNHEY, CDR2 SVGAGI. The chain's CDR3 is CASSWDSSSYNEQFF. The CDR3 DNA reads TGTGCCAGCAGTTGGGACAGCAGCTCCTACAATGAGCAGTTCTTC.